The source of this T cell receptor beta chain is a study of T cell repertoires in cytomegalovirus infection. The overall study: Evidence of both CMV infection and a matching HLA type came from public TCR beta signatures. Broader study findings: The ex vivo response was dominated by HLA-C-restricted CMV-specific TCR beta clonotypes. Cumulative frequency (of public TCR beta family members) identified carriers of CMV plus the relevant HLA.

This clonotype was picked up a small number of times. The antigen remains undetermined. TCRdb ran MiXCR on the reads and lists one entry per CDR3 protein. The sample includes 700,000 to 850,000 distinct CDR3 sequences, about 33% of them seen just once. This TCR derives from a human donor in good health (CMV status not recorded). Some clones in this sample may be carry-over from other donors' samples. This sample comprised cultured CD8+ T cells from PBMCs, obtained from culture after CMV antigen stimulation.

The CDR3 is CASTYDRADQPQHF. The CDR3 DNA reads TGTGCCAGTACTTACGACAGGGCGGATCAGCCCCAGCATTTT. The chain is built from TRBV19 and TRBJ1-5, with 7 bases lining up with TRBD1. V lost 7 bases to trimming and J lost 5 bases; unmatched junction nucleotides: 8. Germline values: CDR1 LNHDA, CDR2 SQIVND (reference sequence). CDR3 length: 14 residues.